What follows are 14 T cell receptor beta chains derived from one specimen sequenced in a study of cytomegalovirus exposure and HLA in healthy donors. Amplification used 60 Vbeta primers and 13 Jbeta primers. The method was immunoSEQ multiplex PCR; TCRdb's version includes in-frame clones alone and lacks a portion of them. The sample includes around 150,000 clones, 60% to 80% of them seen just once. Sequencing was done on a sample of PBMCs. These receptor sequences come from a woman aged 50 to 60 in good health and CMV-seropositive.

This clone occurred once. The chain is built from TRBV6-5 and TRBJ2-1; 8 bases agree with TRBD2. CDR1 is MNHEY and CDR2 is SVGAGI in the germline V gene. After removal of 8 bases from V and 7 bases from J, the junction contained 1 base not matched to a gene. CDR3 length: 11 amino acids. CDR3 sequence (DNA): TGTGCCAGCCAGCGGGGGAATGAGCAGTTCTTC. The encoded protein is CASQRGNEQFF.

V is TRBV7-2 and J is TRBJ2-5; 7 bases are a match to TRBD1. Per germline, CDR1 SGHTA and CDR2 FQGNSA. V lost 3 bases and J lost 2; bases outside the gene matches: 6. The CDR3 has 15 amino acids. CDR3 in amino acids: CASSLLRGQQETQYF. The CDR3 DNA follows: TGTGCCAGCAGCTTGCTGAGGGGACAGCAAGAGACCCAGTACTTC.

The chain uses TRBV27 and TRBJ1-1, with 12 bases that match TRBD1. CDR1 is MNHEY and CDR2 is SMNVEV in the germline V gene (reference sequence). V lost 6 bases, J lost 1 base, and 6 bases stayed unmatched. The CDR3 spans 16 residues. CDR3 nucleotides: TGTGCCAGCAGACCAGGGACAGGGGGCGAGAACACTGAAGCTTTCTTT. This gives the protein CASRPGTGGENTEAFF.

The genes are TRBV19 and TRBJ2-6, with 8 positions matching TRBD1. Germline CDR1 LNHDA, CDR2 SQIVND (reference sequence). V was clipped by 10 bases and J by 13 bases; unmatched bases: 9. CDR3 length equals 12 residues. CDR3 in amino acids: CATGQGLIVLTF. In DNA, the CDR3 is TGTGCCACCGGACAGGGTTTAATTGTCCTGACTTTC.

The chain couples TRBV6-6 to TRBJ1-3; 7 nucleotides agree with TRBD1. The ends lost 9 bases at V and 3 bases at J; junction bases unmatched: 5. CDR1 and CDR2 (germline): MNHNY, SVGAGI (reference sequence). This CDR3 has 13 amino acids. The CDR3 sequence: CASSTGLGNTIYF. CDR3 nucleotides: TGTGCCAGTTCGACAGGGCTTGGAAACACCATATATTTT.

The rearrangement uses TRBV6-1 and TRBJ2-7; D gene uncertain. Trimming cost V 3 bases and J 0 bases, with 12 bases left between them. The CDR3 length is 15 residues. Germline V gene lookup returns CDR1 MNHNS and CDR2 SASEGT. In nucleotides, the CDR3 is TGTGCCAGCAGTGATTACAGCCACATCTCCTACGAGCAGTACTTC. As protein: CASSDYSHISYEQYF.

The CDR3 sequence is CASSLGTSGTDTQYF. The CDR3 nucleotides are TGCGCCAGCAGCTTGGGCACTAGCGGGACAGATACGCAGTATTTT. This chain uses TRBV5-1 with TRBJ2-3, with 9 bases identical to TRBD2. V lost 0 bases to trimming and J lost 3 bases; unmatched junction nucleotides: 2. The germline gives CDR1 SGHRS, CDR2 YFSETQ. CDR3 length: 15 residues.

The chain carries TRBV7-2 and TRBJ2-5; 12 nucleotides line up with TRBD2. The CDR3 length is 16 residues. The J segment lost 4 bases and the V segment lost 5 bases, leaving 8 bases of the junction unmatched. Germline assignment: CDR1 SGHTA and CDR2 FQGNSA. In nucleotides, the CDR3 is TGTGCCAGCAGCCTAGGACTAGCGGGGCGTCGAGAGACCCAGTACTTC. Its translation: CASSLGLAGRRETQYF.

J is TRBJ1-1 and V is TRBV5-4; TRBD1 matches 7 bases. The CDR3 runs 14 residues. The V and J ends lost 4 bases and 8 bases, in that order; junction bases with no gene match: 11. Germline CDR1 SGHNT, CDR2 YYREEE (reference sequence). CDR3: CASSPLTGLTEAFF. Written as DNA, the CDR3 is TGTGCCAGCAGCCCGTTGACAGGGCTGACCGAAGCTTTCTTT.

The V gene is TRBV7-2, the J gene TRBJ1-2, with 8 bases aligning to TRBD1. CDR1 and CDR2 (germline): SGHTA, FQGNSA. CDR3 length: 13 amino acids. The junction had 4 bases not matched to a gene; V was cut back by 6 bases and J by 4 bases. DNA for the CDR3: TGTGCCAGCAGGTATCAGGGGGCCTATGGCTACACCTTC. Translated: CASRYQGAYGYTF.

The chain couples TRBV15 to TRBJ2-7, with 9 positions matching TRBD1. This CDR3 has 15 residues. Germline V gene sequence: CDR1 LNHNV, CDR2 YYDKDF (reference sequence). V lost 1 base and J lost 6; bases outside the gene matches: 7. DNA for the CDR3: TGTGCCACCAGCAGAGTTCGGACAGGGGTGTCCGAGCAGTACTTC. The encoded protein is CATSRVRTGVSEQYF.

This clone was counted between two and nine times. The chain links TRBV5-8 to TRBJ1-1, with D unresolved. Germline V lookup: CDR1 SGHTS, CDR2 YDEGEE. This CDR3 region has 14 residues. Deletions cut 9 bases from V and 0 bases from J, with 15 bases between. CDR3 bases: TGTGCCACCCGGTTGAAACTCCTGAACACTGAAGCTTTCTTT. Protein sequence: CATRLKLLNTEAFF.

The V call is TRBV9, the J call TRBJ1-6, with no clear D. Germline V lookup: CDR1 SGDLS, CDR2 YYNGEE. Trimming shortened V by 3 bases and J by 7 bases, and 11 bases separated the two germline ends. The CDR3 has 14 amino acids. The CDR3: CASSGGADNSPLHF. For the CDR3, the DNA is TGTGCCAGCAGCGGAGGAGCGGACAATTCACCCCTCCACTTT.

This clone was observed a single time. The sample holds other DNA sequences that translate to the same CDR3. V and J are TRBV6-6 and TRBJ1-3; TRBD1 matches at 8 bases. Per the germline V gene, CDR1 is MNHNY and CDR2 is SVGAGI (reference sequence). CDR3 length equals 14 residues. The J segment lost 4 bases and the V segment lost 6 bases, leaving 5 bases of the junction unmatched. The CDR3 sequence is CASRSGGAGNTIYF. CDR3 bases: TGTGCCAGCAGATCAGGGGGCGCGGGAAACACCATATATTTT.